The subject of this entry is one TCR beta chain. The data belong to a study of T cell responses to AZD1222 COVID-19 vaccine. Profiled with immunoSEQ multiplex PCR; TCRdb holds only in-frame clones, not every one. The sample gives about 150,000 clones, roughly 80% of which show up once; approximately 4% is in the top ten. CDR1 and CDR2 (germline): MNHEY, SVGAGI. Trimming left V 2 bases short and J 8 bases short, with 7 bases between. CDR3 length: 13 amino acids. This chain links TRBV6-5 with TRBJ1-6; D call uncertain. This sample comprised peripheral blood, obtained on day 0 of AZD1222 vaccination. The receptor was isolated from an adult in good health. The DNA for the CDR3 is TGTGCCAGCAGTTACGAAACCTATTCACCCCTCCACTTT. Protein product: CASSYETYSPLHF.